The entry below describes one T cell receptor (beta chain). The source of the sample is a study of T cell changes during pregnancy in multiple sclerosis. Using immunoSEQ multiplex PCR, the repertoire was profiled, and TCRdb retains in-frame clones only, with some absent. The sample records 70,000 to 80,000 clones, over 85% being singletons. The sequencing used peripheral blood, collected after pregnancy. The TCR sequence derives from a female donor in good health, enrolled as a control in a pregnancy study.

DNA for the CDR3: TGTGCCAGCAGCTTAGTCACTAGTCACAATGAGCAGTTCTTC. Protein sequence: CASSLVTSHNEQFF. The V and J genes are TRBV7-9 and TRBJ2-1, with TRBD2 as a possible D gene (5 bases). V lost 1 base and J lost 5, with 9 bases in between. Germline assignment: CDR1 SEHNR and CDR2 FQNEAQ (reference sequence). The CDR3 extends over 14 amino acids. The full variable domain, rest sourced from reference TRBV7-9 and TRBJ2-1, is DTGVSQNPRHKITKRGQNVTFRCDPISEHNRLYWYRQTLGQGPEFLTYFQNEAQLEKSRLLSDRFSAERPKGSFSTLEIQRTEQGDSAMYLCASSLVTSHNEQFFGPGTRLTVL.